These 17 T cell receptor beta chains were all obtained from the same sample, sequenced in a study of beta chain features in type 1 diabetes. The whole isolated RNA underwent reverse transcription, so sequencing captured expressed TCRB transcripts. Method: immunoSEQ multiplex PCR; TCRdb's copy keeps in-frame clones and lacks some. The sample lists 450,000 to 600,000 clones, 25% to 35% occurring once. Sequencing was performed on naive CD4+ T cells from blood. Receptors were obtained from a young man in good health.

The table lists this clone with a few counts. The chain recombines TRBV30 with TRBJ2-3; 7 positions match TRBD1. The CDR3 sequence is 14 residues long. CDR1 is GTSNPN, CDR2 SVGIG, per germline (reference sequence). V dropped 4 bases and J dropped 2; count of bases not matched to a gene: 6. For the CDR3, the DNA is TGTGCCTGGACCGCGACAGGGCTCACAGATACGCAGTATTTT. This codes for CAWTATGLTDTQYF. Variable domain in full (rest from reference TRBV30 and TRBJ2-3): SQTIHQWPATLVQPVGSPLSLECTVEGTSNPNLYWYRQAAGRGLQLLFYSVGIGQISSEVPQNLSASRPQDRQFILSSKKLLLSDSGFYLCAWTATGLTDTQYFGPGTRLTVL.

V is TRBV30 and J is TRBJ1-1; no clear D. With 2 bases removed from V and 5 bases from J, the gap between germline ends came to 12 bases. Germline V gives CDR1 GTSNPN, CDR2 SVGIG (reference sequence). This CDR3 has 13 residues. Here the CDR3 reads CAWSLRGSTEAFF. CDR3 DNA sequence: TGTGCCTGGAGTTTAAGAGGATCTACTGAAGCTTTCTTT.

The V and J genes are TRBV30 and TRBJ2-1; the match to TRBD1 covers 10 bases. The V gene's germline CDR1 is GTSNPN and CDR2 SVGIG (reference sequence). With 5 bases clipped from V and 7 bases from J, the junction kept 8 bases outside the gene matches. There are 14 residues in the CDR3. The CDR3 loop reads CAWGQDRGGNEQFF. CDR3 DNA: TGTGCCTGGGGACAGGACAGGGGGGGAAATGAGCAGTTCTTC.

The chain carries TRBV9 and TRBJ2-7; 7 bases match TRBD1. CDR1 is SGDLS, CDR2 YYNGEE, per germline. V was pared by 0 bases and J by 4 bases, with 4 bases of the junction left unmatched. The CDR3 loop spans 14 amino acids. CDR3 sequence (DNA): TGTGCCAGCAGCGTAGGGGACAGACCTTACGAGCAGTACTTC. Its protein product is CASSVGDRPYEQYF.

This chain joins TRBV15 and TRBJ2-5, with D possibly being TRBD1 (6 bases). Germline CDR1 LNHNV, CDR2 YYDKDF (reference sequence). Trimming removed 6 bases at V and 4 bases at J, with 15 bases between. The CDR3 has 14 amino acids. CDR3 sequence reads: CATRKRQARETQYF. The CDR3 bases are TGTGCCACCAGAAAGAGACAGGCGAGAGAGACCCAGTACTTC.

This clone showed up just a few times. V usage is TRBV29-1 and J usage is TRBJ2-3; D perhaps matches TRBD2 (6 bases). The germline V gene encodes CDR1 SQVTM and CDR2 ANQGSEA. The V end lost 3 bases, the J end lost 1 base, and 11 bases lay between the germline ends. This CDR3 is 14 amino acids long. The CDR3 region is CSVDGGAGTDTQYF. CDR3 nucleotide sequence: TGCAGCGTTGACGGGGGTGCTGGCACAGATACGCAGTATTTT.

V is TRBV30 and J is TRBJ2-1; 7 bases map to TRBD2. CDR3 size: 12 residues. Germline loops: CDR1 GTSNPN, CDR2 SVGIG (reference sequence). The ends lost 3 bases at V and 4 bases at J; junction bases unmatched: 0. CDR3 amino acids: CAWRLAYNEQFF. The CDR3 bases are TGTGCCTGGAGACTAGCGTACAATGAGCAGTTCTTC.

The gene calls are TRBV29-1 and TRBJ2-6; 8 positions match TRBD1. The germline V gene encodes CDR1 SQVTM and CDR2 ANQGSEA. The CDR3 extends over 14 amino acids. V lost 7 bases, J lost 2 bases, and 4 bases stayed unmatched. The CDR3 is CSASTGAGANVLTF. The CDR3 bases are TGCAGCGCCTCGACAGGGGCTGGGGCCAACGTCCTGACTTTC.

This clone showed up just a few times. The chain links TRBV28 to TRBJ2-3, with 7 nucleotides matching TRBD1. CDR1 and CDR2 (germline): MDHEN, SYDVKM. The CDR3 covers 14 residues. The V gene end was trimmed by 6 bases and the J gene end by 3 bases; junction bases not matched to a gene: 6. The CDR3 is CASRSRQGTDTQYF. CDR3 nucleotides: TGTGCCAGCAGATCCCGACAGGGTACAGATACGCAGTATTTT.

A few counts support this clone. The V gene is TRBV5-6, the J gene TRBJ1-3; tentative D call: TRBD1 (5 bases). Trimming shortened V by 0 bases and J by 3 bases, and 7 bases separated the two germline ends. CDR1 and CDR2 (germline): SGHDT, YYEEEE. This CDR3 is built from 14 residues. CDR3 loop: CASSLVGDGNTIYF. The CDR3 DNA reads TGTGCCAGCAGCTTGGTAGGGGATGGAAACACCATATATTTT. Full variable domain (remainder filled in from reference TRBV5-6 and TRBJ1-3): DAGVTQSPTHLIKTRGQQVTLRCSPKSGHDTVSWYQQALGQGPQFIFQYYEEEERQRGNFPDRFSGHQFPNYSSELNVNALLLGDSALYLCASSLVGDGNTIYFGEGSWLTVV.

The chain links TRBV29-1 to TRBJ2-1; tentatively, D is TRBD2 (7 bases). The germline V and J ends were trimmed by 0 bases and 9 bases, with 18 bases remaining between them. Germline CDR1 SQVTM, CDR2 ANQGSEA. This CDR3 is 15 amino acids long. The CDR3 nucleotides read TGCAGCGTTGAAGATCTACGGAGGGGGGGACTTGAGCAGTTCTTC. Protein sequence: CSVEDLRRGGLEQFF.

This chain connects TRBV25-1 to TRBJ2-1; unclear D gene. This CDR3 has 11 residues. Germline V gene sequence: CDR1 MGHDK, CDR2 SYGVNS. The ends were cut back, 8 bases at V and 7 bases at J, with 9 bases in the middle. This CDR3 reads CASSGWNEQFF. CDR3 DNA: TGTGCCAGCTCTGGGTGGAATGAGCAGTTCTTC.

A few counts support this clone. The chain recombines TRBV18 with TRBJ2-5; 9 bases are a match to TRBD2. V lost 5 bases and J lost 4; bases outside the gene matches: 8. CDR3 length: 15 amino acids. Per germline, CDR1 KGHSH and CDR2 LQKENI. CDR3 DNA sequence: TGTGCCAGCTCATCCTTAGCGGGAGTAGGAGAGACCCAGTACTTC. As protein: CASSSLAGVGETQYF.

In its sample, this clone was seen a few times. The chain is built from TRBV7-9 and TRBJ2-3; 8 bases match TRBD2. CDR3 size: 14 residues. After removal of 4 bases from V and 6 bases from J, the junction contained 6 bases not matched to a gene. Germline CDR1 is SEHNR and CDR2 is FQNEAQ (reference sequence). Here the CDR3 reads CASSWSGGEDTQYF. The DNA of the CDR3 is TGTGCCAGCAGCTGGAGCGGGGGCGAGGATACGCAGTATTTT.

CDR3 in DNA: TGTGCCAGCAGCGCTTCGACAGGGATGTACGAGCAGTACTTC. Residues: CASSASTGMYEQYF. The V gene is TRBV9, the J gene TRBJ2-7; 7 bases agree with TRBD1. From germline, CDR1 is SGDLS and CDR2 YYNGEE. V lost 3 bases, J lost 4 bases, and 7 bases stayed unmatched. The CDR3 totals 14 residues. Combining the CDR3 with reference TRBV9 and TRBJ2-7 gives the whole variable domain DSGVTQTPKHLITATGQRVTLRCSPRSGDLSVYWYQQSLDQGLQFLIQYYNGEERAKGNILERFSAQQFPDLHSELNLSSLELGDSALYFCASSASTGMYEQYFGPGTRLTVT.

The chain recombines TRBV7-2 with TRBJ2-7; a weak D match, TRBD2 (5 bases). CDR3 size: 13 residues. The germline V and J ends were trimmed by 1 base and 4 bases, with 8 bases remaining between them. Germline CDR1 SGHTA, CDR2 FQGNSA. CDR3 nucleotide sequence: TGTGCCAGCAGCTTAGGAGGGTTATACGAGCAGTACTTC. Translating it yields CASSLGGLYEQYF.

The J gene is TRBJ2-1, the V gene TRBV28, with 7 bases aligning to TRBD2. V lost 4 bases, J lost 3 bases, and 12 bases stayed unmatched. The CDR3 has 17 amino acids. CDR1 and CDR2 from the germline V gene are MDHEN and SYDVKM. As DNA, the CDR3 is TGTGCCAGCAGTTCCCCGAGAGGGAGGGCCCTCTACAATGAGCAGTTCTTC. Translated: CASSSPRGRALYNEQFF. The entire variable domain, with the rest obtained from reference TRBV28 and TRBJ2-1, is as follows: DVKVTQSSRYLVKRTGEKVFLECVQDMDHENMFWYRQDPGLGLRLIYFSYDVKMKEKGDIPEGYSVSREKKERFSLILESASTNQTSMYLCASSSPRGRALYNEQFFGPGTRLTVL.